The rows below give T cell receptor beta chains drawn from one sample of a study of shared clonotypes between healthy human individuals. The assay was immunoSEQ multiplex PCR, and TCRdb's table has in-frame clones only and misses some. This sample has some 2,000,000 clones, with over 85% found just once. Sequencing input: naive CD8+ T cells sorted from blood. Receptors were obtained from a young man in good health. Both conserved end residues are part of each CDR3. The D gene is left open where the match is weak. A clone size is listed for some rows: how often the clone was seen (once, few, many), or a class if it is expanded.

size	V	D	J	CDR3	DNA
NA	TRBV2	NA	TRBJ1-1	CASHLGRTEAFF	TGTGCCAGCCACTTAGGGAGAACTGAAGCTTTCTTT
NA	TRBV6-5	NA	TRBJ1-5	CASSEPNQPQHF	TGTGCCAGCAGTGAACCCAATCAGCCCCAGCATTTT
NA	TRBV10-3	TRBD2	TRBJ2-3	CAIRGTSGTDTQYF	TGTGCCATCAGGGGGACTAGCGGGACAGATACGCAGTATTTT
once	TRBV9	TRBD2	TRBJ2-1	CASSPALAGVGHNEQFF	TGTGCCAGCAGCCCGGCTCTAGCGGGGGTGGGACACAATGAGCAGTTCTTC
NA	TRBV27	NA	TRBJ2-2	CASSFLDTEGTNGELFF	TGTGCCAGCAGTTTCCTTGATACGGAAGGGACCAACGGGGAGCTGTTTTTT
NA	TRBV28	TRBD1	TRBJ2-7	CASSMTGGVSYEQYF	TGTGCCAGCAGTATGACAGGGGGGGTATCCTACGAGCAGTACTTC
NA	TRBV7-9	NA	TRBJ1-4	CASSGSGGKLFF	TGTGCCAGCAGCGGGTCGGGTGGAAAACTGTTTTTT
NA	TRBV5-6	NA	TRBJ2-5	CASSFLLTMTEETQYF	TGTGCCAGCAGCTTCCTATTGACTATGACCGAAGAGACCCAGTACTTC
NA	TRBV20-1	NA	TRBJ1-2	CSASSEEGYTF	TGCAGTGCTAGTTCAGAGGAAGGCTACACCTTC
NA	TRBV7-9	TRBD2	TRBJ2-7	CASSSNRNGLAGYEQYF	TGTGCCAGCAGCTCCAACCGGAACGGACTAGCGGGTTACGAGCAGTACTTC
NA	TRBV4-1	NA	TRBJ2-5	CASSSKQETQYF	TGCGCCAGCAGCAGTAAACAAGAGACCCAGTACTTC
NA	TRBV13	NA	TRBJ2-3	CASSLPRDTDTQYF	TGTGCCAGCAGCCTCCCCAGGGATACAGATACGCAGTATTTT
NA	TRBV7-3	NA	TRBJ2-1	CASSLTEYNEQFF	TGTGCCAGCAGCTTAACGGAGTACAATGAGCAGTTCTTC
once	TRBV7-9	NA	TRBJ1-1	CASSLLTNTEAFF	TGTGCCAGCAGCTTATTGACGAACACTGAAGCTTTCTTT
NA	TRBV19	NA	TRBJ2-7	CASSTPFAYEQYF	TGTGCCAGTAGTACCCCTTTTGCCTACGAGCAGTACTTC
NA	TRBV7-9	NA	TRBJ2-7	CASSPAAASEQYF	TGTGCCAGCAGCCCAGCCGCAGCCAGTGAGCAGTACTTC
NA	TRBV29-1	TRBD2	TRBJ2-7	CSVKGRGSYEQYF	TGCAGCGTCAAAGGGCGGGGGTCTTACGAGCAGTACTTC
NA	TRBV7-9	NA	TRBJ1-4	CASSLEGFNEKLFF	TGTGCCAGCAGCCTGGAAGGTTTTAATGAAAAACTGTTTTTT
NA	TRBV28	NA	TRBJ1-5	CASRQLEGRDNQPQHF	TGTGCCAGCAGACAATTGGAGGGCAGGGACAATCAGCCCCAGCATTTT
NA	TRBV6-1	TRBD1	TRBJ2-1	CASSDGTGPGLLQFF	TGTGCCAGCAGTGACGGGACAGGGCCCGGCCTACTGCAGTTCTTC
few	TRBV5-4	NA	TRBJ1-1	CASSFGQTGNTEAFF	TGTGCCAGCAGCTTCGGTCAAACGGGGAACACTGAAGCTTTCTTT
NA	TRBV29-1	TRBD1	TRBJ2-7	CSVVRTGDYEQYF	TGCAGCGTTGTAAGGACAGGGGACTACGAGCAGTACTTC
NA	TRBV11-3	NA	TRBJ2-1	CASSDDLRAEQFF	TGTGCCAGCAGCGATGACCTACGGGCTGAGCAGTTCTTC
NA	TRBV4-1	NA	TRBJ2-7	CASSQVQLSYEQYF	TGCGCCAGCAGCCAAGTACAGCTATCCTACGAGCAGTACTTC
NA	TRBV19	NA	TRBJ1-6	CASSISNSYNSPLHF	TGTGCCAGTAGTATATCAAACTCCTATAATTCACCCCTCCACTTT
NA	TRBV12-5	NA	TRBJ2-7	CASGLVGAYLTYEQYF	TGTGCTAGTGGTTTGGTAGGGGCCTATCTAACCTACGAGCAGTACTTC
NA	TRBV4-1	NA	TRBJ2-6	CASSQVDLSPGAGANVLTF	TGCGCCAGCAGCCAAGTAGATCTGTCGCCAGGGGCTGGGGCCAACGTCCTGACTTTC
NA	TRBV4-3	TRBD2	TRBJ2-1	CASSRLSPSGTSGPRSYNEQFF	TGCGCCAGCAGCCGCCTAAGCCCCTCCGGGACTAGCGGTCCCCGCTCCTACAATGAGCAGTTCTTC
NA	TRBV27	TRBD2	TRBJ2-1	CASKPGLVYNEQFF	TGTGCCAGCAAGCCGGGACTAGTATACAATGAGCAGTTCTTC
NA	TRBV15	NA	TRBJ1-4	CATSGDDEKLFF	TGTGCCACCAGCGGGGACGACGAAAAACTGTTTTTT
NA	TRBV15	NA	TRBJ2-3	CATSIPSVSTDTQYF	TGTGCCACCAGCATACCTAGCGTCAGCACAGATACGCAGTATTTT